This TCR beta chain was found in a study of cytomegalovirus exposure and HLA in healthy donors. Germline CDR1 is MDHEN and CDR2 is SYDVKM. This CDR3 is built from 14 residues. Trimming shortened V by 6 bases and J by 4 bases, and 13 bases separated the two germline ends. Use of 60 Vbeta and 13 Jbeta primers characterized the PCR. Sequencing was performed with immunoSEQ multiplex PCR; in TCRdb, only in-frame clones are kept and a portion is missing. The profile shows roughly 140,000 clones, 64% of them singletons. Material for sequencing was PBMCs. The receptor was derived from a woman aged 25 to 39 in good health and CMV-seropositive. This rearrangement joins TRBV28 to TRBJ1-3, with a tentative D call TRBD1 (5 bases). The CDR3 bases are TGTGCCAGCAGCTCGTCAGGGCTCGGAAACACCATATATTTT. Protein sequence: CASSSSGLGNTIYF.